This TCR beta chain was recovered during a study of blood T cell repertoires in COVID-19. Study at large: Whether acute or convalescent, the COVID-19 samples came from the United States, Italy and Spain. PBMCs, B-cell-depleted T cells, or T cells provided the cDNA or gDNA that made up the material.

The CDR3 totals 12 residues. V lost 6 bases to trimming and J lost 10 bases, with 15 bases between them. Germline V gene data show CDR1 as MDHEN and CDR2 as SYDVKM. The data were produced by immunoSEQ multiplex PCR, yet TCRdb's version contains in-frame clones alone and is incomplete. This sample has about 69,000 clones; roughly three quarters occur once, and the top ten carry over 45%. This chain joins TRBV28 and TRBJ1-1; no reliable D call. Sequences were obtained from peripheral blood. The sequence derives from a human donor in a cohort sampled during active COVID-19. The CDR3 DNA follows: TGTGCCAGCAGAGACCCACCGGCGGGAGCTTTCTTT. Protein sequence: CASRDPPAGAFF.